These 17 T cell receptor beta chains share one sample of origin, sequenced in a study of cytomegalovirus exposure and HLA in healthy donors. Both 60 Vbeta primers and 13 Jbeta primers went into the PCR. Produced via immunoSEQ multiplex PCR; TCRdb's table is partial and in-frame only. The data show some 150,000 clones, around 79% seen once. The sample comprised PBMCs. The receptors come from a middle-aged woman in good health and CMV-seronegative.

In its sample, this clone was seen once. This chain connects TRBV6-5 to TRBJ2-7, with 7 bases lining up with TRBD1. The V and J ends lost 7 bases and 2 bases, in that order; junction bases with no gene match: 11. The CDR3 has 15 residues. The germline CDR1 and CDR2 sequences are MNHEY and SVGAGI. The CDR3 DNA follows: TGTGCCAGCACCACCAGGGGGTCACAACCCTACGAGCAGTACTTC. Residues: CASTTRGSQPYEQYF.

The table lists this clone with a few counts. The chain links TRBV18 to TRBJ2-2; 7 nucleotides line up with TRBD1. This CDR3 is built from 13 residues. Germline V lookup: CDR1 KGHSH, CDR2 LQKENI. J was trimmed by 3 bases and V by 5 bases; bases with no gene match: 0. The CDR3 coding sequence is TGTGCCAGCTCAGGACAGGACACCGGGGAGCTGTTTTTT. This sequence encodes CASSGQDTGELFF.

Here the CDR3 DNA reads TGCGCCAGCAATCCATCCGGGACACTCGGCATGAGCACTGAAGCTTTCTTT. Amino acid sequence: CASNPSGTLGMSTEAFF. J is TRBJ1-1 and V is TRBV5-1; the D gene is possibly TRBD1 (6 bases). Trimming left V 6 bases short and J 4 bases short, with 25 bases between. The CDR3 loop spans 17 amino acids. Germline lookup yields CDR1 SGHRS and CDR2 YFSETQ.

V usage is TRBV30 and J usage is TRBJ1-1; perhaps TRBD1 as D (6 bases). Between the trimmed V and J ends, which lost 5 bases and 1 base, there was a span of 14 bases. Germline V gene data show CDR1 as GTSNPN and CDR2 as SVGIG (reference sequence). CDR3 size: 14 residues. The CDR3: CAWDRIVPNTEAFF. The CDR3 DNA follows: TGTGCCTGGGACAGGATCGTCCCGAACACTGAAGCTTTCTTT.

This clone showed up just a few times. The genes are TRBV6-1 and TRBJ1-3; D possibly corresponds to TRBD1 (5 bases). CDR1 and CDR2 from the germline V gene are MNHNS and SASEGT. The CDR3 sequence is 14 residues long. V dropped 6 bases and J dropped 3 bases, with 12 bases sitting between them. CDR3 sequence reads: CASSVDRVGNTIYF. CDR3 sequence (DNA): TGTGCCAGCAGCGTAGACAGAGTTGGAAACACCATATATTTT.

This clone was detected a few times. This chain uses TRBV6-1 with TRBJ1-4, with a weak D call TRBD1 (5 bases). CDR1 and CDR2 (germline): MNHNS, SASEGT. This CDR3 comprises 14 residues. Between the trimmed V and J ends, which lost 3 bases and 3 bases, there was a span of 8 bases. This CDR3 is CASSDGGANEKLFF. CDR3 DNA sequence: TGTGCCAGCAGTGACGGGGGAGCTAATGAAAAACTGTTTTTT.

The chain has TRBV10-2 and TRBJ1-2; D is ambiguous. Trimming took 2 bases from V and 4 from J, leaving 14 bases between them. The CDR3 spans 15 residues. Germline CDR1 and CDR2: WSHSY and SAAADI. CDR3 residues: CASSETALNLYGYTF. The CDR3 DNA is TGCGCCAGCAGTGAGACAGCCCTTAACCTCTATGGCTACACCTTC.

This chain connects TRBV10-3 to TRBJ2-3; 7 bases agree with TRBD2. J lost 0 bases, V lost 11 bases, and 5 bases had no gene match. The CDR3 is 13 amino acids. Germline loops: CDR1 ENHRY, CDR2 SYGVKD. CDR3 amino acids: CASSGASTDTQYF. In DNA, the CDR3 is TGTGCCTCCAGCGGGGCCAGCACAGATACGCAGTATTTT.

The J gene is TRBJ2-2, the V gene TRBV29-1, with D tentatively TRBD1 (5 bases). Trimming cost V 6 bases and J 4 bases, with 15 bases left between them. Per germline, CDR1 SQVTM and CDR2 ANQGSEA. This CDR3 is 14 amino acids long. CDR3 nucleotides: TGCAGCGTCGCCCGGCCCCAGGGCACCGGGGAGCTGTTTTTT. Its protein is CSVARPQGTGELFF.

This clone has a handful of counts. At one of its ends the junction is not consistent with the germline gene, which may arise from a read error. The J gene is TRBJ1-4, the V gene TRBV7-9, with 8 bases aligning to TRBD1. The CDR3 has 15 residues. Germline-derived CDR1 and CDR2 are SEHNR and FQNEAQ (reference sequence). The CDR3 DNA follows: TGTGCCAGCACCTTCGGGGACAGGACTACTGAAAAACTGTTTTTT. Its translation is CASTFGDRTTEKLFF.

This clone has just one count. V is TRBV7-9 and J is TRBJ1-5, with D possibly matching TRBD1 (6 bases). Germline V gives CDR1 SEHNR, CDR2 FQNEAQ (reference sequence). This CDR3 spans 17 amino acids. V gave up 1 base and J gave up 3 bases, with 16 bases separating them. This CDR3 is CASSLVGGGLVNQPQHF. The CDR3 region has the DNA TGTGCCAGCAGCTTAGTGGGAGGGGGTTTGGTCAATCAGCCCCAGCATTTT.

The chain recombines TRBV27 with TRBJ2-5, with 11 bases lining up with TRBD1. V gave up 6 bases and J gave up 1 base; unmatched junction bases: 13. This CDR3 is built from 18 residues. The germline V gene has CDR1 MNHEY and CDR2 SMNVEV (reference sequence). The CDR3 bases are TGTGCCAGCAGGAGGGGACAGGGGGTGGTTGGGGCCCAAGAGACCCAGTACTTC. It is translated as CASRRGQGVVGAQETQYF.

The chain recombines TRBV7-3 with TRBJ2-3; D not resolved. The V end lost 5 bases, the J end lost 0 bases, and 9 bases lay between the germline ends. The germline gives CDR1 SGHTA, CDR2 FQGTGA. The CDR3 contains 14 residues. The CDR3: CASSARGSTDTQYF. In nucleotides, the CDR3 is TGTGCCAGCAGCGCTAGAGGAAGCACAGATACGCAGTATTTT.

This clone was observed a handful of times. The chain carries TRBV7-8 and TRBJ2-3; TRBD1 matches 8 bases. Per germline, CDR1 SGHVS and CDR2 FQNEAQ. V gave up 5 bases and J gave up 2 bases; unmatched junction bases: 6. This CDR3 contains 15 residues. CDR3 sequence (DNA): TGTGCCAGCAGCCGGGGACAGGCTATCACAGATACGCAGTATTTT. Protein sequence: CASSRGQAITDTQYF.

The genes are TRBV5-1 and TRBJ2-3; 10 bases match TRBD2. The CDR3 sequence is 16 residues long. V shed 3 bases and J 2 bases; nucleotides not matched to a gene: 6. Germline CDR1 SGHRS, CDR2 YFSETQ. In DNA form, the CDR3 reads TGCGCCAGCAGCTCTAAGCGGGGGGGCGACACAGATACGCAGTATTTT. It translates to CASSSKRGGDTDTQYF.

The CDR3 bases are TGCGCCAGCAGCTTGGGGACAGGGATAGACACTGAAGCTTTCTTT. This sequence encodes CASSLGTGIDTEAFF. This chain joins TRBV5-1 and TRBJ1-1; TRBD1 matches at 8 bases. Germline-derived CDR1 and CDR2 are SGHRS and YFSETQ. The J segment lost 3 bases and the V segment lost 0 bases, leaving 4 bases of the junction unmatched. This CDR3 has 15 residues.

The DNA of the CDR3 is TGTGCCATCAGTGCAAGACAGGGAGATTCACCCCTCCACTTT. Amino acid sequence: CAISARQGDSPLHF. The V call is TRBV10-3, the J call TRBJ1-6; TRBD1 agrees at 7 bases. The CDR3 is 14 residues long. CDR1 and CDR2 (germline): ENHRY, SYGVKD. J gave up 8 bases and V 4 bases, and 5 bases lay outside the gene matches.